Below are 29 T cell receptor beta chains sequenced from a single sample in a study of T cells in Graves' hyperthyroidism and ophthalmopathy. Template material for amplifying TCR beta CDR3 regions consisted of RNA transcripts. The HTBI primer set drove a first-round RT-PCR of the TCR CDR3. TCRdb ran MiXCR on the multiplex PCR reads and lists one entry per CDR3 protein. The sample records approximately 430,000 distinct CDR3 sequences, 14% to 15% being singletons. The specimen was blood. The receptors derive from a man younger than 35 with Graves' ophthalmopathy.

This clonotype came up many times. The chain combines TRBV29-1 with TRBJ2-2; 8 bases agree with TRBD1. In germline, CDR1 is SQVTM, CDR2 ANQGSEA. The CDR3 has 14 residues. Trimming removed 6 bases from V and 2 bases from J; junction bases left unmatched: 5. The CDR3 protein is CSVTGQGNTGELFF. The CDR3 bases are TGCAGCGTCACTGGACAGGGAAACACCGGGGAGCTGTTTTTT.

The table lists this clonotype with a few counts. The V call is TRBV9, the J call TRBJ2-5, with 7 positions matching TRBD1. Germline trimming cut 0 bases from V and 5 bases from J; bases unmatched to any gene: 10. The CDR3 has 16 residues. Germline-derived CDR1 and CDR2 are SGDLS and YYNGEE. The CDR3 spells CASSVAPGQRGETQYF. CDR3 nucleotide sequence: TGTGCCAGCAGCGTAGCTCCGGGACAGCGAGGGGAGACCCAGTACTTC.

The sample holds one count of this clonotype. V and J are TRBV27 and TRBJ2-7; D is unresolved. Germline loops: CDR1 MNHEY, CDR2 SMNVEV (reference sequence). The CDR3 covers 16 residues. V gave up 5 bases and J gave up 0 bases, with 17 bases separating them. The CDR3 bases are TGTGCCAGCAGTCCCCGGATTCAGGAGAGCTCCTACGAGCAGTACTTC. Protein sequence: CASSPRIQESSYEQYF.

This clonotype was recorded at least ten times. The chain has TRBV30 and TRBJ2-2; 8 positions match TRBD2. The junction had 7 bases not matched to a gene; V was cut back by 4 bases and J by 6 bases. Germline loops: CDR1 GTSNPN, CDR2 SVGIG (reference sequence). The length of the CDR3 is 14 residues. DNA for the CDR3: TGTGCCTGGAATCGGGCGGGAGGCCCCGGGGAGCTGTTTTTT. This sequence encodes CAWNRAGGPGELFF. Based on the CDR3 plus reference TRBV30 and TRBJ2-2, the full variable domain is SQTIHQWPATLVQPVGSPLSLECTVEGTSNPNLYWYRQAAGRGLQLLFYSVGIGQISSEVPQNLSASRPQDRQFILSSKKLLLSDSGFYLCAWNRAGGPGELFFGEGSRLTVL.

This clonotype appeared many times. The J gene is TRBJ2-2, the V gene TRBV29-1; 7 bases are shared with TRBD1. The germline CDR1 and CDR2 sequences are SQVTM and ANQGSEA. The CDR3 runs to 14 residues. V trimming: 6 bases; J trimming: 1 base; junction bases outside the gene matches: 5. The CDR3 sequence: CSVVGTENTGELFF. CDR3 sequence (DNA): TGCAGCGTGGTTGGGACAGAGAACACCGGGGAGCTGTTTTTT.

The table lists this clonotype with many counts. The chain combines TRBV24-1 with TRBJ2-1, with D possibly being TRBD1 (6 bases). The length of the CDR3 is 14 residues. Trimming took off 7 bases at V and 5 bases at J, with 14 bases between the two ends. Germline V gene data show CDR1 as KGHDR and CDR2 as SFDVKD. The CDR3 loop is CATRDSQGHNEQFF. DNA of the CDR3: TGTGCCACCAGGGACAGTCAGGGCCACAATGAGCAGTTCTTC.

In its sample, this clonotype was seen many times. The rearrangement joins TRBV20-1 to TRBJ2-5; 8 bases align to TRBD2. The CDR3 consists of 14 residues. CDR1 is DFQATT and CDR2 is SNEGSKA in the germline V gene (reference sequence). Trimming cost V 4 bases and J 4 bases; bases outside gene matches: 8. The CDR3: CSATDGLAGETQYF. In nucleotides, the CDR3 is TGCAGTGCTACGGACGGACTAGCAGGAGAGACCCAGTACTTC.

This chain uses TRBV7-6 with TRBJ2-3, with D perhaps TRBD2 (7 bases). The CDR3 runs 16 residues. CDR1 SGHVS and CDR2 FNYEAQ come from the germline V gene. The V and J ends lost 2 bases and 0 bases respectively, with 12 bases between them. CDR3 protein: CASSLLAGASTDTQYF. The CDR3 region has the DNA TGTGCCAGCAGCTTACTGGCGGGGGCAAGCACAGATACGCAGTATTTT.

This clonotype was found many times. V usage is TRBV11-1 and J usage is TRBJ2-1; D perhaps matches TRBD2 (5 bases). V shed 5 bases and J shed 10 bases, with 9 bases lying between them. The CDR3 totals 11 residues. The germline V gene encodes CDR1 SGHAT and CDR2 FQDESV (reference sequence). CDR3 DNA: TGTGCCAGCAGCACCGGACTGGAGCAGTTCTTC. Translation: CASSTGLEQFF.

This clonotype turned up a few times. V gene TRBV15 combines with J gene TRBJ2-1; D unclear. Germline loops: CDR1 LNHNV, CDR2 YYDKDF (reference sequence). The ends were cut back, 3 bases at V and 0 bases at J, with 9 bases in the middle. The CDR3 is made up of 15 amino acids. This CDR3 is CATSSRRSSYNEQFF. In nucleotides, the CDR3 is TGTGCCACCAGCAGCAGGCGAAGCTCCTACAATGAGCAGTTCTTC.

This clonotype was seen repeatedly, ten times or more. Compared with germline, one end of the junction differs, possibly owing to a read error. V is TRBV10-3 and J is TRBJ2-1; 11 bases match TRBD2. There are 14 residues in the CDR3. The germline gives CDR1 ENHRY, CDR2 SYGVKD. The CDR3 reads CATSRLAGGNEQFF. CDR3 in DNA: TGTGCCACCAGTCGGCTAGCGGGAGGTAATGAGCAGTTCTTC.

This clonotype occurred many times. As DNA, the CDR3 is TGTGCCAGCAGTGAAACGGTCGGGGGTCCTATCACCGGGGAGCTGTTTTTT. Encoded protein: CASSETVGGPITGELFF. V usage is TRBV2 and J usage is TRBJ2-2; D possibly corresponds to TRBD2 (6 bases). Germline assignment: CDR1 SNHLY and CDR2 FYNNEI. The CDR3 loop spans 17 amino acids. V lost 2 bases, J lost 4 bases, and 17 bases lay in between.

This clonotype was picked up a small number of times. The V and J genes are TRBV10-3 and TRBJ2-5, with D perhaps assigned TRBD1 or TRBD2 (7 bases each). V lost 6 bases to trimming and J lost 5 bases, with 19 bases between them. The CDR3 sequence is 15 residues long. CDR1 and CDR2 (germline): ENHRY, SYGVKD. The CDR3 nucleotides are TGTGCCATCAGCTCCGGGACTCAGGGGGGGGAGACCCAGTACTTC. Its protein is CAISSGTQGGETQYF.

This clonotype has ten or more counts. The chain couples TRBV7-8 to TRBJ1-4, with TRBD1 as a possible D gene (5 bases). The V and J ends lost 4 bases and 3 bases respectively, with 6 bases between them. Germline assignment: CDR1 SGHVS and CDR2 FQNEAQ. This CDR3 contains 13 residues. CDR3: CASSWGPNEKLFF. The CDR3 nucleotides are TGTGCCAGCAGCTGGGGCCCTAATGAAAAACTGTTTTTT.

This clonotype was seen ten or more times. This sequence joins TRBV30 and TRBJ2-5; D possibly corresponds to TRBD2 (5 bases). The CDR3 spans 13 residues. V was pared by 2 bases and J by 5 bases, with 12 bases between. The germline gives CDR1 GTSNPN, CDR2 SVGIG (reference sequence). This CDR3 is CAWSRVGAETQYF. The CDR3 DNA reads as TGTGCCTGGAGTAGGGTGGGAGCGGAGACCCAGTACTTC.

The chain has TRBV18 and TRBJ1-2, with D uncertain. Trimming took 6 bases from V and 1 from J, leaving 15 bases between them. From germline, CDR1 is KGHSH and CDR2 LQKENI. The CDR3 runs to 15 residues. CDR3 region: CASSLSAENNYGYTF. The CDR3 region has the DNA TGTGCCAGCTCTCTCTCGGCGGAGAATAACTATGGCTACACCTTC.

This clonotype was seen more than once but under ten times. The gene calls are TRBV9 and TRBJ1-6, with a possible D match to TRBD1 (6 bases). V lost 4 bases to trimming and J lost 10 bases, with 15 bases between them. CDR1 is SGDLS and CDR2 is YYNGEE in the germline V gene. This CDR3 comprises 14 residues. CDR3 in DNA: TGTGCCAGCAGCTCGGAGGGGGACTTATCACCCCTCCACTTT. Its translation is CASSSEGDLSPLHF. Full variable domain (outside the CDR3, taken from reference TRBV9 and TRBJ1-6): DSGVTQTPKHLITATGQRVTLRCSPRSGDLSVYWYQQSLDQGLQFLIQYYNGEERAKGNILERFSAQQFPDLHSELNLSSLELGDSALYFCASSSEGDLSPLHFGNGTRLTVT.

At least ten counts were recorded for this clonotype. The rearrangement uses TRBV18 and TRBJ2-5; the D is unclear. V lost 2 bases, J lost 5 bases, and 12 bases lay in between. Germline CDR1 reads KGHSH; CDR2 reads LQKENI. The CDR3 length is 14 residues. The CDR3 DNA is TGTGCCAGCTCACCAAGGTGGGGAAGGGAGACCCAGTACTTC. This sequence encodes CASSPRWGRETQYF.

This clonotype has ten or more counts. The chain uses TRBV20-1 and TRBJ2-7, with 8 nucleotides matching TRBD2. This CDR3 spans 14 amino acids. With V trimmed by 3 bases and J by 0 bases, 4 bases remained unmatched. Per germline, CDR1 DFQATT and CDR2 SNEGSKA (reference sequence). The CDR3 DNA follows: TGCAGTGCTAGCACTAGCGGAAGCTCCTACGAGCAGTACTTC. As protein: CSASTSGSSYEQYF.

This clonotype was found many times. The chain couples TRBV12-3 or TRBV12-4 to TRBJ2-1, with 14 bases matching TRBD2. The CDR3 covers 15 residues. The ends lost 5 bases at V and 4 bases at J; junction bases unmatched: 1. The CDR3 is CASSGTSGGYNEQFF. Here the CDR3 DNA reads TGTGCCAGCAGTGGGACTAGCGGGGGTTACAATGAGCAGTTCTTC.

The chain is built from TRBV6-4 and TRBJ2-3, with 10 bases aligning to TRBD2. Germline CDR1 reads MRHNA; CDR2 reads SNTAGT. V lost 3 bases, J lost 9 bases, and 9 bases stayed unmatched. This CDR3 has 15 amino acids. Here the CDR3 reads CASSELSSGGVTQYF. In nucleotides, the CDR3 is TGTGCCAGCAGTGAATTATCTAGCGGGGGAGTCACGCAGTATTTT.

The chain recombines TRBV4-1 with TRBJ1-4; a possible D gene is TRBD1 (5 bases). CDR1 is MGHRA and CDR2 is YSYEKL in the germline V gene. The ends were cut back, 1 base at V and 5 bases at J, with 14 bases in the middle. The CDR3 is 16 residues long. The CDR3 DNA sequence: TGCGCCAGCAGCCAAGCAGCGGGACGGCTGAATGAAAAACTGTTTTTT. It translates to CASSQAAGRLNEKLFF.

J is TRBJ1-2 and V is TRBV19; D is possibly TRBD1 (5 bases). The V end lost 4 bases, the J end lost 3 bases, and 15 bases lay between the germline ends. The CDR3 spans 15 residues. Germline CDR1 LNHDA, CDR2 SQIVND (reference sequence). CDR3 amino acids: CASSSPGQTDYGYTF. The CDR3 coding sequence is TGTGCCAGTAGTAGCCCCGGACAAACGGACTATGGCTACACCTTC. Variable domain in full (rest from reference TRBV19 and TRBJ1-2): DGGITQSPKYLFRKEGQNVTLSCEQNLNHDAMYWYRQDPGQGLRLIYYSQIVNDFQKGDIAEGYSVSREKKESFPLTVTSAQKNPTAFYLCASSSPGQTDYGYTFGSGTRLTVV.

The CDR3 loop reads CASSYPRQGTSTKGTDTQYF. The CDR3 DNA reads as TGTGCCAGCAGTTACCCACGCCAGGGGACTAGTACAAAGGGCACAGATACGCAGTATTTT. This chain links TRBV6-2 or TRBV6-3 with TRBJ2-3; 8 nucleotides align to TRBD2. Germline V gene sequence: CDR1 MNHEY, CDR2 SVGEGT. The CDR3 loop spans 20 amino acids. Trimming removed 2 bases from V and 1 base from J; junction bases left unmatched: 17.

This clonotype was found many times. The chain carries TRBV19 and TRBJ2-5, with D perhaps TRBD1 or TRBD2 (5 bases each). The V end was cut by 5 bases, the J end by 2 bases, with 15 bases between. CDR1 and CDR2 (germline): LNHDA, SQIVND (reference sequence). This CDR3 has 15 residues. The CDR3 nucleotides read TGTGCCAGTAGTCCCCTCGGGACGGCTCAAGAGACCCAGTACTTC. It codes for CASSPLGTAQETQYF.

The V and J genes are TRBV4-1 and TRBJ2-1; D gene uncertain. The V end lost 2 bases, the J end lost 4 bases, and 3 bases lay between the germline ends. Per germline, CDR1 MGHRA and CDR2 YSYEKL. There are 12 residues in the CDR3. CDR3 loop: CASSQNYNEQFF. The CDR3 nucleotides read TGCGCCAGCAGCCAAAATTACAATGAGCAGTTCTTC.

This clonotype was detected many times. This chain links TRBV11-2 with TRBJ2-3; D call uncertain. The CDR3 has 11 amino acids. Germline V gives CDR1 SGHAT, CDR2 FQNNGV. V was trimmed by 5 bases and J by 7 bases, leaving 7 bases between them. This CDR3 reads CASSQANTQYF. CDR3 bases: TGTGCCAGCAGCCAGGCTAATACGCAGTATTTT.

CDR3 residues: CASRPGQVNYGYTF. The DNA for the CDR3 is TGTGCCAGCAGGCCGGGACAGGTCAACTATGGCTACACCTTC. This rearrangement joins TRBV28 to TRBJ1-2, with 8 bases matching TRBD1. CDR1 is MDHEN, CDR2 SYDVKM, per germline. V shed 6 bases and J 2 bases; nucleotides not matched to a gene: 5. The CDR3 totals 14 residues.

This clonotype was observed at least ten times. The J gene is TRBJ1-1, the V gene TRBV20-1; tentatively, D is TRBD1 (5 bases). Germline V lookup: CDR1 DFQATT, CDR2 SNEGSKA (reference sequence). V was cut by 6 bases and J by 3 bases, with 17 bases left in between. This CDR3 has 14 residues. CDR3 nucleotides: TGCAGTGCCCGGGGAGGGGAAGGGGACACTGAAGCTTTCTTT. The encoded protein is CSARGGEGDTEAFF.